The rows below give T cell receptor beta chains drawn from one sample of a study of monozygotic twins with inflammatory bowel disease. TCRdb re-called the 5' RACE reads and catalogs CDR3 proteins one per entry, DNA excluded. This sample's table has 350,000 to 550,000 distinct CDR3 sequences. Sequenced input: blood. The receptors come from a human donor with ulcerative colitis or Crohn's disease, or a healthy co-twin of an affected twin (not recorded which). CDR3s include the opening cysteine and the closing phenylalanine or tryptophan.

V gene,J gene,CDR3 protein
TRBV7-9,TRBJ1-4,CASSRQGTANEKLFF
TRBV7-9,TRBJ1-4,CASSRAGTGTEKLFF
TRBV19,TRBJ1-1,CASIQGTGTEAFF
TRBV20-1,TRBJ2-1,CSAPRTGTSNEQFF
TRBV6-1,TRBJ1-1,CASTSPAPGGAREAFF
TRBV6-1,TRBJ2-7,CASSERTAFVEQYF
TRBV18,TRBJ2-6,CASSPTSSGANVLTF
TRBV20-1,TRBJ1-2,CSADWTGNGYTF
TRBV25-1,TRBJ2-1,CASSDLAGAVNEQFF
TRBV20-1,TRBJ2-3,CSAQGPTGRSTDTQYF
TRBV19,TRBJ2-1,CASSMGRGSGVGEQFF
TRBV5-5,TRBJ2-5,CASSLGGTSGRETQYF
TRBV5-1,TRBJ2-2,CASSATSGSWNGELFF
TRBV7-7,TRBJ2-7,CASSPAGAGGRYEQYF
TRBV10-3,TRBJ2-1,CAISESPGGSYNEQFF
TRBV12-3/TRBV12-4,TRBJ1-1,CASSLVPQGGSEAFF
TRBV29-1,TRBJ2-5,CSPGLAGNQETQYF
TRBV5-1,TRBJ2-7,CASSLDQAYEQYF
TRBV3-1,TRBJ1-4,CASSHGVSTNEKLFF
TRBV2,TRBJ2-7,CASTTTGGPYEQYF
TRBV20-1,TRBJ2-5,CSAIVGVAETQYF
TRBV5-1,TRBJ1-5,CASSQDSVNQPQHF
TRBV7-9,TRBJ2-1,CASSIDLGQSRNEQFF
TRBV7-2,TRBJ2-1,CASSLAPGLSYNEQFF
TRBV7-8,TRBJ1-5,CASSLVSFGFYSNQPQHF
TRBV18,TRBJ2-7,CASSSRQDSYEQYF
TRBV20-1,TRBJ2-7,CSANRDGSYEQYF
TRBV4-1,TRBJ2-7,CASSHPGGNEQYF
TRBV10-3,TRBJ1-2,CAISEGTRYGYTF
TRBV28,TRBJ2-1,CASTWGGYEQFF
TRBV5-1,TRBJ1-2,CASSPRDSYYGYTF
TRBV5-6,TRBJ2-1,CASSLRRVLATGKEQFF
TRBV7-6,TRBJ2-3,CASSFLARSTDTQYF
TRBV6-1,TRBJ1-5,CASSEKQGWQPQHF